These T cell receptor beta chains were read from a single sample in a study of T cell responses to AZD1222 COVID-19 vaccine. Generated by immunoSEQ multiplex PCR, the TCRdb table keeps only in-frame clones and is missing some. The data show about 130,000 clones, around 94% seen once. The source material was peripheral blood, sampled on day 0 of AZD1222 vaccination. The receptors here all came from an adult in good health. CDR3s leave out the opening cysteine and the closing phenylalanine or tryptophan. Each record gives: V gene, D gene, J gene, CDR3 length, CDR3 protein. D genes are given only for firm matches.

v_gene: TRBV27; d_gene: TRBD1; j_gene: TRBJ2-2; len: 15; CDR3aa: ASSLRADRAGTGELF
v_gene: TRBV12-3/TRBV12-4; d_gene: NA; j_gene: TRBJ2-7; len: 11; CDR3aa: ASSPPGSHEQY
v_gene: TRBV5-5; d_gene: NA; j_gene: TRBJ1-5; len: 11; CDR3aa: ASSLDSNQPQH
v_gene: TRBV11-3; d_gene: TRBD1; j_gene: TRBJ2-1; len: 13; CDR3aa: ASSSGQGRYNEQF
v_gene: TRBV28; d_gene: TRBD1; j_gene: TRBJ1-5; len: 14; CDR3aa: ASRFTRTGYNQPQH
v_gene: TRBV7-2; d_gene: NA; j_gene: TRBJ2-7; len: 11; CDR3aa: ASTSGGPYEQY
v_gene: TRBV6-5; d_gene: NA; j_gene: TRBJ2-2; len: 13; CDR3aa: ASNRPDRETGELF
v_gene: TRBV6-5; d_gene: NA; j_gene: TRBJ1-5; len: 14; CDR3aa: ASSYTGPFSNQPQH
v_gene: TRBV14; d_gene: TRBD2; j_gene: TRBJ2-7; len: 13; CDR3aa: ASSQSSGLTYEQY
v_gene: TRBV27; d_gene: NA; j_gene: TRBJ2-1; len: 10; CDR3aa: ASSSGINEQF
v_gene: TRBV18; d_gene: TRBD1; j_gene: TRBJ2-1; len: 14; CDR3aa: ASSPPRGTTYNEQF
v_gene: TRBV2; d_gene: TRBD1; j_gene: TRBJ2-6; len: 16; CDR3aa: ASSELGQGNSGANVLT
v_gene: TRBV20-1; d_gene: NA; j_gene: TRBJ2-7; len: 7; CDR3aa: SARDEQY
v_gene: TRBV3-1/TRBV3-2; d_gene: NA; j_gene: TRBJ1-5; len: 12; CDR3aa: ASSQTTGNQPQH
v_gene: TRBV5-8; d_gene: TRBD1; j_gene: TRBJ1-2; len: 12; CDR3aa: ASSDRDRVVGYT
v_gene: TRBV5-1; d_gene: NA; j_gene: TRBJ1-1; len: 10; CDR3aa: ASSLVNTEAF
v_gene: TRBV7-2; d_gene: NA; j_gene: TRBJ1-1; len: 12; CDR3aa: ASSLAGGNTEAF
v_gene: TRBV6-2/TRBV6-3; d_gene: NA; j_gene: TRBJ1-1; len: 16; CDR3aa: ASSPGFTGWGSNTEAF
v_gene: TRBV10-3; d_gene: NA; j_gene: TRBJ1-1; len: 13; CDR3aa: AISESNGQNTEAF
v_gene: TRBV7-9; d_gene: TRBD2; j_gene: TRBJ2-1; len: 15; CDR3aa: ASSPPGGGEGYNEQF
v_gene: TRBV12-3/TRBV12-4; d_gene: NA; j_gene: TRBJ2-1; len: 10; CDR3aa: ASSLVANEQF
v_gene: TRBV6-2/TRBV6-3; d_gene: NA; j_gene: TRBJ2-1; len: 12; CDR3aa: ASTPRRINNEQF
v_gene: TRBV5-5; d_gene: NA; j_gene: TRBJ2-5; len: 11; CDR3aa: ASSSPLDETQY
v_gene: TRBV7-6; d_gene: NA; j_gene: TRBJ1-5; len: 13; CDR3aa: ASSPGAYSNQPQH
v_gene: TRBV2; d_gene: NA; j_gene: TRBJ1-1; len: 13; CDR3aa: ASRMRPPLVSEAF
v_gene: TRBV6-5; d_gene: NA; j_gene: TRBJ2-1; len: 13; CDR3aa: ASSYIAALYNEQF
v_gene: TRBV2; d_gene: NA; j_gene: TRBJ1-5; len: 12; CDR3aa: ASSEGGAGQPQH
v_gene: TRBV6-1; d_gene: TRBD2; j_gene: TRBJ2-7; len: 12; CDR3aa: ASSEAGGRGEQY
v_gene: TRBV12-3/TRBV12-4; d_gene: NA; j_gene: TRBJ1-2; len: 10; CDR3aa: ASYGHEDGYT
v_gene: TRBV6-5; d_gene: NA; j_gene: TRBJ1-3; len: 12; CDR3aa: AGRRTIIGDTIY
v_gene: TRBV2; d_gene: NA; j_gene: TRBJ1-5; len: 13; CDR3aa: ASSEARRGFQPQH
v_gene: TRBV7-8; d_gene: NA; j_gene: TRBJ2-1; len: 11; CDR3aa: ASSRSALNEQF
v_gene: TRBV5-8; d_gene: TRBD2; j_gene: TRBJ2-3; len: 11; CDR3aa: ASKLAETDTQY
v_gene: TRBV2; d_gene: TRBD1; j_gene: TRBJ1-2; len: 13; CDR3aa: ASRALQGELYGYT
v_gene: TRBV4-1; d_gene: TRBD1; j_gene: TRBJ2-7; len: 13; CDR3aa: ASSQFGTGTYEQY
v_gene: TRBV27; d_gene: NA; j_gene: TRBJ1-1; len: 13; CDR3aa: ASNLLGNTNTEAF
v_gene: TRBV11-2; d_gene: NA; j_gene: TRBJ2-7; len: 10; CDR3aa: ASSLDRYEQY
v_gene: TRBV7-3; d_gene: NA; j_gene: TRBJ2-1; len: 13; CDR3aa: ASSLSGPSYNEQF
v_gene: TRBV7-2; d_gene: TRBD1; j_gene: TRBJ2-2; len: 13; CDR3aa: ASSLGPGGFGELF
v_gene: TRBV6-5; d_gene: NA; j_gene: TRBJ1-2; len: 12; CDR3aa: ASGGAGSNYGYT
v_gene: TRBV27; d_gene: TRBD2; j_gene: TRBJ2-1; len: 12; CDR3aa: ASSLYGREVEQF
v_gene: TRBV7-9; d_gene: NA; j_gene: TRBJ2-1; len: 14; CDR3aa: ASSSVLTLRYNEQF
v_gene: TRBV19; d_gene: NA; j_gene: TRBJ2-3; len: 13; CDR3aa: ASSRGGEGIGTQY
v_gene: TRBV19; d_gene: NA; j_gene: TRBJ2-4; len: 14; CDR3aa: ASSIIGQSSKNIQY
v_gene: TRBV18; d_gene: TRBD1; j_gene: TRBJ1-1; len: 16; CDR3aa: ASSPLPGQGARTTEAF
v_gene: TRBV24-1; d_gene: NA; j_gene: TRBJ2-3; len: 13; CDR3aa: ATSDSGAGADTQY
v_gene: TRBV7-9; d_gene: NA; j_gene: TRBJ2-1; len: 11; CDR3aa: ASSSLRGNEQF
v_gene: TRBV18; d_gene: NA; j_gene: TRBJ1-5; len: 13; CDR3aa: ASSPDTYSNQPQH
v_gene: TRBV27; d_gene: NA; j_gene: TRBJ2-3; len: 11; CDR3aa: ASWEFGTDTQY
v_gene: TRBV2; d_gene: TRBD1; j_gene: TRBJ1-2; len: 13; CDR3aa: ASTWQSGQGVGYT
v_gene: TRBV3-1/TRBV3-2; d_gene: TRBD1; j_gene: TRBJ2-1; len: 12; CDR3aa: ASSSGQGYNEQF
v_gene: TRBV30; d_gene: TRBD2; j_gene: TRBJ2-5; len: 13; CDR3aa: AWKALAGRGVPQY
v_gene: TRBV27; d_gene: NA; j_gene: TRBJ2-3; len: 12; CDR3aa: ASSRGLGADTQY